Each of the 11 T cell receptor beta chains below was sequenced from the same sample in a study of Graves' ophthalmopathy and Graves' hyperthyroidism (dated by TCRdb to 2016 to 2018). Sequenced on an Illumina HiSeq 2000. For repertoire sequencing, TCR beta CDR3 regions were amplified from RNA transcripts. The first round of RT-PCR was done with HTBI primers and the Qiagen OneStep RT-PCR kit, and was followed by a second round of multiplex PCR, then size selection and purification. The public reads were reanalyzed by TCRdb: fastp trimming at Q25, MiXCR alignment, in-frame beta chains only. Each CDR3 protein appears once, grouped with its most common genes and DNA. The sample contains some 1.1 million distinct CDR3 sequences, about 38% of them found a single time. The ten largest clones represent 11% of the sample. Sequencing was done on a sample of peripheral blood or thyroid tissue (not recorded which). The receptor set was obtained from an adult man with Graves' hyperthyroidism.

The chain couples TRBV15 to TRBJ1-3; a weak D match, TRBD1 (6 bases). Between the trimmed V and J ends, which lost 3 bases and 0 bases, there was a span of 15 bases. Germline V lookup: CDR1 LNHNV, CDR2 YYDKDF (reference sequence). The CDR3 has 17 residues. In DNA, the CDR3 is TGTGCCACCAGCAGTGCTGGGACACGGAGCTCTGGAAACACCATATATTTT. It encodes CATSSAGTRSSGNTIYF.

The chain links TRBV20-1 to TRBJ2-7, with a weak D call TRBD2 (5 bases). Trimming shortened V by 2 bases and J by 3 bases, and 23 bases separated the two germline ends. This CDR3 contains 17 residues. The germline V gene encodes CDR1 DFQATT and CDR2 SNEGSKA (reference sequence). The CDR3 loop reads CSARSLGSGPEGYEQYF. The CDR3 DNA sequence: TGCAGTGCTAGATCCCTGGGGAGCGGTCCAGAGGGCTACGAGCAGTACTTC.

The rearrangement uses TRBV28 and TRBJ2-5, with 13 positions matching TRBD2. The V and J ends lost 5 bases and 7 bases, in that order; junction bases with no gene match: 1. CDR1 MDHEN and CDR2 SYDVKM come from the germline V gene. The CDR3 length is 13 residues. Here the CDR3 DNA reads TGTGCCAGCAGTGGACTAGCGGGAGTGACCCAGTACTTC. Translation gives CASSGLAGVTQYF.

This chain joins TRBV18 and TRBJ1-2; D ambiguous. Germline CDR1 reads KGHSH; CDR2 reads LQKENI. The V end lost 2 bases, the J end lost 8 bases, and 12 bases lay between the germline ends. The CDR3 has 13 residues. CDR3 in DNA: TGTGCCAGCTCACCAACGGTTGCCGACGGCTACACCTTC. Encoded protein: CASSPTVADGYTF. The complete variable domain, with remaining parts taken from reference TRBV18 and TRBJ1-2, reads NAGVMQNPRHLVRRRGQEARLRCSPMKGHSHVYWYRQLPEEGLKFMVYLQKENIIDESGMPKERFSAEFPKEGPSILRIQQVVRGDSAAYFCASSPTVADGYTFGSGTRLTVV.

The V call is TRBV7-2, the J call TRBJ1-1; D gene uncertain. CDR3 length: 14 residues. CDR1 and CDR2 from the germline V gene are SGHTA and FQGNSA. V was cut by 3 bases and J by 2 bases, with 10 bases left in between. This CDR3 is CASSFLAGNTEAFF. CDR3 bases: TGTGCCAGCAGCTTTCTGGCGGGAAACACTGAAGCTTTCTTT.

Only a few counts were recorded for this clonotype. This chain joins TRBV6-6 and TRBJ2-5; a weak D match, TRBD2 (6 bases). V lost 6 bases and J lost 1, with 21 bases in between. The CDR3 is 17 residues long. Germline assignment: CDR1 MNHNY and CDR2 SVGAGI (reference sequence). The CDR3 protein is CASRPKGGESSQETQYF. In nucleotides, the CDR3 is TGTGCCAGCAGACCTAAGGGCGGGGAAAGTAGCCAAGAGACCCAGTACTTC.

The chain links TRBV29-1 to TRBJ1-5; D unresolved. The CDR3 sequence is 11 residues long. V lost 6 bases, J lost 11 bases, and 14 bases lay in between. Germline-derived CDR1 and CDR2 are SQVTM and ANQGSEA. The CDR3 nucleotides are TGCAGCGTCGGACTAGGAGGGACCCAGCATTTT. Translation: CSVGLGGTQHF.

The CDR3 DNA reads as TGTGCCAGCAGCCACCTTAGGGACAGGGTAAATCAGCCCCAGCATTTT. This encodes CASSHLRDRVNQPQHF. This chain links TRBV7-6 with TRBJ1-5; 9 bases are a match to TRBD1. Unmatched junction bases numbered 9, after V lost 5 bases and J lost 4 bases. CDR3 size: 16 residues. In germline, CDR1 is SGHVS, CDR2 FNYEAQ.

The chain recombines TRBV20-1 with TRBJ1-5, with D unclear. The CDR3 runs 13 residues. V shed 6 bases and J shed 4 bases, with 13 bases lying between them. CDR1 and CDR2 from the germline V gene are DFQATT and SNEGSKA (reference sequence). Here the CDR3 reads CSATGPDNQPQHF. The DNA of the CDR3 is TGCAGTGCGACCGGGCCAGATAATCAGCCCCAGCATTTT.

This clonotype was seen many times. The genes are TRBV24-1 and TRBJ1-5, with TRBD1 identical over 7 bases. The CDR3 extends over 17 amino acids. With 3 bases clipped from V and 1 base from J, the junction kept 8 bases outside the gene matches. The germline CDR1 and CDR2 sequences are KGHDR and SFDVKD. The CDR3 spells CATSDDRPGGSNQPQHF. The DNA of the CDR3 is TGTGCCACCAGTGATGACCGGCCAGGGGGGAGCAATCAGCCCCAGCATTTT.

Many counts were recorded for this clonotype. The V and J genes are TRBV4-3 and TRBJ1-6; unclear D gene. The length of the CDR3 is 14 residues. Germline values: CDR1 LGHNA, CDR2 YSLEER. V dropped 2 bases and J dropped 11 bases, with 13 bases sitting between them. CDR3 amino acids: CASSQQVRQAPLHF. The CDR3 nucleotides are TGCGCCAGCAGCCAACAAGTCAGGCAGGCACCCCTCCACTTT.